The 30 T cell receptor beta chains presented below share a single source sample, sequenced in a study of shared clonotypes between healthy human individuals. The table came from immunoSEQ multiplex PCR; TCRdb's copy has only in-frame clones and leaves some out. The sample holds millions of clones; about 95% are singletons and the top ten take roughly 1%. In the naive CD8 group, cells lacked CD45RO and were positively selected for CCR7, so terminally differentiated effector memory CD45RA+ cells were left out. Material: naive CD8+ T cells sorted from blood. All receptors derive from a man aged 18 to 30 in good health.

The V gene is TRBV6-5, the J gene TRBJ1-1, with a tentative D call TRBD1 (5 bases). CDR1 is MNHEY and CDR2 is SVGAGI in the germline V gene. This CDR3 region has 15 residues. V was shortened by 10 bases and J by 8 bases, with 26 bases between the two germline ends. CDR3 sequence reads: CATLRWGPHGVEAFF. The CDR3 coding sequence is TGTGCCACCCTAAGATGGGGACCCCATGGGGTGGAAGCTTTCTTT.

V gene TRBV28 combines with J gene TRBJ2-1; 8 nucleotides match TRBD2. J lost 5 bases, V lost 3 bases, and 6 bases had no gene match. The CDR3 extends over 15 amino acids. Germline-derived CDR1 and CDR2 are MDHEN and SYDVKM. This chain's CDR3 is CASSFRGGRDNEQFF. The CDR3 DNA sequence: TGTGCCAGCAGTTTCCGGGGGGGCCGGGACAATGAGCAGTTCTTC.

The chain carries TRBV27 and TRBJ2-2, with D unresolved. Germline CDR1 MNHEY, CDR2 SMNVEV (reference sequence). V lost 6 bases and J 7 bases, leaving 12 bases between the germline ends. The CDR3 is 13 amino acids. The CDR3 sequence is CASSPLGLGELFF. The CDR3 coding sequence is TGTGCCAGCAGCCCACTGGGTCTCGGGGAGCTGTTTTTT.

The CDR3 protein is CASSLGVAGGNEQFF. In DNA, the CDR3 is TGTGCCAGCAGTTTAGGGGTGGCTGGAGGAAATGAGCAGTTCTTC. This chain connects TRBV28 to TRBJ2-1; weak D call: TRBD2 (5 bases). Per the germline V gene, CDR1 is MDHEN and CDR2 is SYDVKM. V lost 2 bases and J lost 7, with 15 bases in between. This CDR3 spans 15 amino acids.

V gene TRBV25-1 combines with J gene TRBJ1-1, with 9 positions matching TRBD1. Germline assignment: CDR1 MGHDK and CDR2 SYGVNS. The CDR3 runs to 15 residues. J gave up 5 bases and V 2 bases, and 6 bases lay outside the gene matches. This CDR3 is CASSEIGTGPTEAFF. The CDR3 bases are TGTGCCAGCAGTGAAATAGGGACAGGGCCAACTGAAGCTTTCTTT.

The chain combines TRBV2 with TRBJ1-2, with 7 bases that match TRBD1. V lost 0 bases to trimming and J lost 2 bases; unmatched junction nucleotides: 6. CDR1 is SNHLY, CDR2 FYNNEI, per germline. This CDR3 has 16 amino acids. The CDR3 coding sequence is TGTGCCAGCAGTGAAGCCGAGGACAGGTTGAACTATGGCTACACCTTC. Its protein is CASSEAEDRLNYGYTF.

This chain connects TRBV6-1 to TRBJ1-6; D not certain. Germline V gives CDR1 MNHNS, CDR2 SASEGT. The V end lost 5 bases, the J end lost 6 bases, and 2 bases lay between the germline ends. The length of the CDR3 is 11 residues. CDR3 DNA sequence: TGTGCCAGCAGTTCTAATTCACCCCTCCACTTT. It codes for CASSSNSPLHF.

Only one count was recorded for this clone. The chain is built from TRBV7-9 and TRBJ1-2, with D maybe TRBD1 (6 bases). CDR1 and CDR2 (germline): SEHNR, FQNEAQ (reference sequence). The CDR3 totals 16 residues. Trimming pared 3 bases from V and 0 bases from J, leaving 14 bases between. The CDR3 nucleotides read TGTGCCAGCAGCTTTTCCGGGACATCAGCTAACTATGGCTACACCTTC. This codes for CASSFSGTSANYGYTF.

The chain couples TRBV7-2 to TRBJ2-7; D gene ambiguous. Trimming left V 4 bases short and J 6 bases short, with 10 bases between. CDR1 is SGHTA, CDR2 FQGNSA, per germline. The CDR3 is 12 amino acids. The CDR3 here is CASSYPRFEQYF. In DNA form, the CDR3 reads TGTGCCAGCAGCTACCCGCGCTTCGAGCAGTACTTC.

The genes are TRBV4-1 and TRBJ2-5, with TRBD2 matching over 7 bases. Germline V gives CDR1 MGHRA, CDR2 YSYEKL. CDR3 length equals 17 residues. V was pared by 5 bases and J by 5 bases, with 17 bases of the junction left unmatched. CDR3 nucleotides: TGCGCCAGCAGCGCGGTCCGGGTGGGAGGGCCGGTGGAGACCCAGTACTTC. It is translated as CASSAVRVGGPVETQYF.

This chain joins TRBV4-2 and TRBJ2-2, with 8 bases lining up with TRBD1. Germline loops: CDR1 LGHNA, CDR2 YNFKEQ. The junction had 3 bases not matched to a gene; V was cut back by 1 base and J by 5 bases. The length of the CDR3 is 15 residues. As DNA, the CDR3 is TGTGCCAGCAGCCAAGCTAGGACAGGGACCGGGGAGCTGTTTTTT. Amino acids: CASSQARTGTGELFF.

The V and J genes are TRBV25-1 and TRBJ2-5, with D possibly TRBD1 on 6 matching bases. Germline V gene sequence: CDR1 MGHDK, CDR2 SYGVNS. V was trimmed by 4 bases and J by 3 bases, leaving 18 bases between them. The CDR3 has 16 residues. Here the CDR3 reads CASSAYPGQLEETQYF. The CDR3, as DNA: TGTGCCAGCAGTGCGTACCCCGGACAGCTAGAAGAGACCCAGTACTTC.

The chain uses TRBV7-9 and TRBJ2-5; 7 bases map to TRBD2. The V segment lost 2 bases and the J segment 1 base; nucleotides outside the gene matches: 7. CDR1 is SEHNR and CDR2 is FQNEAQ in the germline V gene (reference sequence). This CDR3 is built from 16 residues. CDR3 bases: TGTGCCAGCAGCTTATTTGCCGGGGGGTCCCAAGAGACCCAGTACTTC. As protein: CASSLFAGGSQETQYF.

There are a few counts of this clone. The rearrangement uses TRBV4-1 and TRBJ1-6; D is perhaps TRBD1 (5 bases). CDR1 is MGHRA and CDR2 is YSYEKL in the germline V gene. This CDR3 contains 15 residues. The V end lost 0 bases, the J end lost 8 bases, and 11 bases lay between the germline ends. CDR3 nucleotides: TGCGCCAGCAGCCAAGATCCAGGGTACTATTCACCCCTCCACTTT. Encoded protein: CASSQDPGYYSPLHF.

V gene TRBV27 combines with J gene TRBJ2-3, with D perhaps TRBD2 (5 bases). Looked up from germline, CDR1 is MNHEY and CDR2 is SMNVEV (reference sequence). The CDR3 consists of 15 residues. Trimming left V 3 bases short and J 6 bases short, with 16 bases between. CDR3 DNA: TGTGCCAGCAGTTTGAGCGTCCGGGGAAGGGATACGCAGTATTTT. Translated, it gives CASSLSVRGRDTQYF.

The chain links TRBV5-4 to TRBJ1-1, with TRBD1 matching over 8 bases. With 0 bases clipped from V and 0 bases from J, the junction kept 4 bases outside the gene matches. Germline V CDR1 and CDR2: SGHNT, YYREEE (reference sequence). CDR3 length equals 16 residues. CDR3 protein: CASSLETGELNTEAFF. DNA of the CDR3: TGTGCCAGCAGCTTGGAGACAGGGGAATTGAACACTGAAGCTTTCTTT.

The chain is built from TRBV27 and TRBJ2-1, with a possible D match to TRBD1 (6 bases). The CDR3 has 16 residues. Trimming shortened V by 5 bases and J by 8 bases, and 22 bases separated the two germline ends. Germline CDR1 is MNHEY and CDR2 is SMNVEV (reference sequence). CDR3 residues: CASSPLGARLLDEQFF. CDR3 DNA sequence: TGTGCCAGCAGTCCCTTGGGGGCGAGGTTACTGGATGAGCAGTTCTTC.

The chain combines TRBV5-1 with TRBJ2-1; TRBD1 matches at 8 bases. Looked up from germline, CDR1 is SGHRS and CDR2 is YFSETQ. This CDR3 region has 17 residues. The J segment lost 4 bases and the V segment lost 4 bases, leaving 13 bases of the junction unmatched. The CDR3 nucleotides read TGCGCCAGCAGCCCTCCGCCAGGACAGGGTACATACAATGAGCAGTTCTTC. It yields the protein CASSPPPGQGTYNEQFF.

The gene calls are TRBV7-9 and TRBJ1-1; D gene unclear. The CDR3 has 14 amino acids. Germline CDR1 SEHNR, CDR2 FQNEAQ (reference sequence). V was clipped by 4 bases and J by 5 bases, with 14 bases between them. CDR3 DNA: TGTGCCAGCAGCTGGGAAATGGTTGGGACTGAAGCTTTCTTT. Translated: CASSWEMVGTEAFF.

The J gene is TRBJ2-3, the V gene TRBV10-3; possibly TRBD2 for D (6 bases). The germline V gene has CDR1 ENHRY and CDR2 SYGVKD. The CDR3 length is 18 residues. Trimming cost V 3 bases and J 3 bases, with 22 bases left between them. Written as DNA, the CDR3 is TGTGCCATCAGTGACGACGGAAGCGGGTGGGCTTCAACAGATACGCAGTATTTT. Its protein is CAISDDGSGWASTDTQYF.

This chain links TRBV19 with TRBJ1-5, with 8 bases fitting TRBD1. This CDR3 spans 15 amino acids. V shed 5 bases, J shed 4 bases, and the junction held 7 bases outside the gene matches. Germline-derived CDR1 and CDR2 are LNHDA and SQIVND (reference sequence). The chain's CDR3 is CASSEDRVENQPQHF. CDR3 bases: TGTGCCAGTAGTGAGGACAGGGTAGAGAATCAGCCCCAGCATTTT.

The chain recombines TRBV27 with TRBJ1-5, with 7 nucleotides matching TRBD1. Losses at the gene ends were 6 bases for V and 7 bases for J; bases not matched to a gene: 12. This CDR3 has 15 residues. Germline V gives CDR1 MNHEY, CDR2 SMNVEV (reference sequence). For the CDR3, the DNA is TGTGCCAGCAGCGGCGCTTTTACAGGGGACCAGCCCCAGCATTTT. Protein: CASSGAFTGDQPQHF.

This chain links TRBV19 with TRBJ2-7; D not certain. This CDR3 is 14 amino acids long. V was pared by 5 bases and J by 3 bases, with 14 bases between. From germline, CDR1 is LNHDA and CDR2 SQIVND (reference sequence). As DNA, the CDR3 is TGTGCCAGTAGTCCTGATCTTGGAGTCTACGAGCAGTACTTC. This encodes CASSPDLGVYEQYF.

The rearrangement links TRBV11-3 to TRBJ2-1, with TRBD1 as a possible D gene (5 bases). The CDR3 has 13 residues. V lost 2 bases to trimming and J lost 6 bases, with 8 bases between them. Germline V gene data show CDR1 as SGHNT and CDR2 as YENEEA. The CDR3 sequence: CASSLMQGNEQFF. In nucleotides, the CDR3 is TGTGCCAGCAGCTTAATGCAGGGCAATGAGCAGTTCTTC.

The chain links TRBV25-1 to TRBJ2-1; D uncertain. This CDR3 comprises 13 residues. The V gene's germline CDR1 is MGHDK and CDR2 SYGVNS. V lost 0 bases, J lost 8 bases, and 8 bases lay in between. CDR3 DNA: TGTGCCAGCAGTGAATATAGGAGCGATGAGCAGTTCTTC. It specifies CASSEYRSDEQFF.

The chain uses TRBV29-1 and TRBJ2-3, with 11 bases fitting TRBD2. Trimming took 4 bases from V and 5 from J; bases not matched to a gene: 8. The CDR3 has 15 residues. The V gene's germline CDR1 is SQVTM and CDR2 ANQGSEA. The CDR3 nucleotides read TGCAGCGTTGTCGAACTAGCGGGAGCGGGAGATACGCAGTATTTT. Translating gives CSVVELAGAGDTQYF.

This clone came up once. The gene calls are TRBV4-1 and TRBJ2-2, with a possible D match to TRBD2 (6 bases). The CDR3 is 15 residues long. CDR1 is MGHRA, CDR2 YSYEKL, per germline. Trimming pared 5 bases from V and 4 bases from J, leaving 14 bases between. CDR3: CASSAGPAGTGELFF. In DNA, the CDR3 is TGCGCCAGCAGCGCGGGACCAGCGGGCACCGGGGAGCTGTTTTTT.

The V call is TRBV5-6, the J call TRBJ2-1; TRBD2 matches 12 bases. V shed 0 bases, J shed 8 bases, and the junction held 3 bases outside the gene matches. CDR3 length: 15 residues. Germline CDR1 and CDR2: SGHDT and YYEEEE. The CDR3 spells CASSLETSGSHEQFF. Here the CDR3 DNA reads TGTGCCAGCAGCTTGGAGACTAGCGGGAGCCATGAGCAGTTCTTC.

Only one count was recorded for this clone. The junction departs from germline at one end; a sequencing error may be responsible. This sequence joins TRBV7-7 and TRBJ2-1; the D gene is possibly TRBD2 (5 bases). Germline loops: CDR1 SSHAT, CDR2 FNYEAQ (reference sequence). This CDR3 comprises 16 residues. The CDR3 here is CASSLTSGTIHNEQFF. The CDR3, as DNA: TGTGCTAGCAGCTTAACGAGCGGAACCATCCACAATGAGCAGTTCTTC.

V and J are TRBV9 and TRBJ1-4, with 7 positions matching TRBD1. Losses at the gene ends were 2 bases for V and 0 bases for J; bases not matched to a gene: 7. The CDR3 is 17 residues long. Germline V gene lookup returns CDR1 SGDLS and CDR2 YYNGEE. The CDR3 spells CASSVEGGTATNEKLFF. In DNA, the CDR3 is TGTGCCAGCAGCGTTGAGGGCGGGACAGCAACTAATGAAAAACTGTTTTTT.